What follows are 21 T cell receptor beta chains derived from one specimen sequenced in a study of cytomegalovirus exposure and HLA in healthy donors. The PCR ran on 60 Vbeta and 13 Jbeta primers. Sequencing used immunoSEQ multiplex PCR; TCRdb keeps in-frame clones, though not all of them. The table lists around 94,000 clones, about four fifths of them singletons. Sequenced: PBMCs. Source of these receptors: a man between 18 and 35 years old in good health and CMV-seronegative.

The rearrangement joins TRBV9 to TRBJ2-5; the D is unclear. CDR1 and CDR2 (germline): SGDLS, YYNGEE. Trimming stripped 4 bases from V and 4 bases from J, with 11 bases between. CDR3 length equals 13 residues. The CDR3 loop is CASSPLLSETQYF. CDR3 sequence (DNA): TGTGCCAGCAGCCCCCTCCTGTCAGAGACCCAGTACTTC.

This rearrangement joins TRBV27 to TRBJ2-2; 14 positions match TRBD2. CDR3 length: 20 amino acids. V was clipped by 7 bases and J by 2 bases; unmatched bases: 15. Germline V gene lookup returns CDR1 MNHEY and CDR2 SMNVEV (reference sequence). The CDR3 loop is CASTRAIPGLAGVNTGELFF. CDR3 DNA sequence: TGTGCCAGCACCCGGGCCATCCCGGGACTAGCGGGAGTTAACACCGGGGAGCTGTTTTTT.

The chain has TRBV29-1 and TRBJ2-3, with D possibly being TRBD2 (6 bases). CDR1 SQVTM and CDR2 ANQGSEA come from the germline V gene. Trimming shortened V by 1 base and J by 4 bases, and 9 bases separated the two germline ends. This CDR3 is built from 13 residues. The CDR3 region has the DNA TGCAGCGTTGAAGCCCGACTAGCAGATACGCAGTATTTT. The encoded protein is CSVEARLADTQYF.

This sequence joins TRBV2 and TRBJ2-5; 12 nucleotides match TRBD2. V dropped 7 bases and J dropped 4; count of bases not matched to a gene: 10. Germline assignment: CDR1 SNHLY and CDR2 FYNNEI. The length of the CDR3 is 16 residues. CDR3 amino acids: CASTTRLAGGGETQYF. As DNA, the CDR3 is TGTGCCAGCACCACCCGTCTAGCGGGAGGGGGAGAGACCCAGTACTTC.

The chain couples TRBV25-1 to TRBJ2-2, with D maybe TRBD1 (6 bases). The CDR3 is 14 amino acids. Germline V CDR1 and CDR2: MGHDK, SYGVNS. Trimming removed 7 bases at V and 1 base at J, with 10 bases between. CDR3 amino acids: CASKTGQNTGELFF. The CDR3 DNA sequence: TGTGCCAGCAAAACGGGACAGAACACCGGGGAGCTGTTTTTT.

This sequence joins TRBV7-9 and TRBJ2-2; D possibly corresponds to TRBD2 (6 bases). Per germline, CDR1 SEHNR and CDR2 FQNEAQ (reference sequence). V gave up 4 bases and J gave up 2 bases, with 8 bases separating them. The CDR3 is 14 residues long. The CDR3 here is CASSYGRNTGELFF. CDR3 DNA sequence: TGTGCCAGCAGCTACGGGAGAAACACCGGGGAGCTGTTTTTT. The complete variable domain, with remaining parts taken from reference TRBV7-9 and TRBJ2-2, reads DTGVSQNPRHKITKRGQNVTFRCDPISEHNRLYWYRQTLGQGPEFLTYFQNEAQLEKSRLLSDRFSAERPKGSFSTLEIQRTEQGDSAMYLCASSYGRNTGELFFGEGSRLTVL.

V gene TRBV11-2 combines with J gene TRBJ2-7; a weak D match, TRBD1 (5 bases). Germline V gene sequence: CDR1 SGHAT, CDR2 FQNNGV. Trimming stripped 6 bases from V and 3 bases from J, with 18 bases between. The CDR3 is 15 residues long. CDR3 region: CASRVPGKKGYEQYF. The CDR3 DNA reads TGTGCCAGCAGGGTACCAGGGAAGAAGGGCTACGAGCAGTACTTC.

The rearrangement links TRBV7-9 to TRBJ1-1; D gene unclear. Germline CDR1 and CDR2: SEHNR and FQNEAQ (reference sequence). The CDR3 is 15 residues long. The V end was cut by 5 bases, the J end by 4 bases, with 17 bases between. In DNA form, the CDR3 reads TGTGCCAGCAGCCCATTGGGGTTCGCGGGCACTGAAGCTTTCTTT. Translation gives CASSPLGFAGTEAFF.

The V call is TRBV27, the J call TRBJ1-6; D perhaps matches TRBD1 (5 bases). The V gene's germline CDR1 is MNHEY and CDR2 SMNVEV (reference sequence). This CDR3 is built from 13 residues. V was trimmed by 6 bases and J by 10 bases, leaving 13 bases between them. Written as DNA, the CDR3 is TGTGCCAGCAGCTCAGGGTCGGGCTCACCCCTCCACTTT. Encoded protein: CASSSGSGSPLHF.

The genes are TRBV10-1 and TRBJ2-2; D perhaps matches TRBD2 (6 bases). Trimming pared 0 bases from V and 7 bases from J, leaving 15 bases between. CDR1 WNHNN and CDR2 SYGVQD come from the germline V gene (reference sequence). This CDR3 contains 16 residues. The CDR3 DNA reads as TGCGCCAGCAGTGAGTCTGGGGGGAGATCCGGCGGGGAGCTGTTTTTT. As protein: CASSESGGRSGGELFF.

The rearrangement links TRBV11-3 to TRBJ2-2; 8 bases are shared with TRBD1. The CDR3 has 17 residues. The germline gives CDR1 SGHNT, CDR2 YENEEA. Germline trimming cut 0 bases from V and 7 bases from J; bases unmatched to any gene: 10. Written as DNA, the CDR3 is TGTGCCAGCAGCTTAGATGGGTCCAGGGGGCAAGGCGGGGAGCTGTTTTTT. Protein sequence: CASSLDGSRGQGGELFF.

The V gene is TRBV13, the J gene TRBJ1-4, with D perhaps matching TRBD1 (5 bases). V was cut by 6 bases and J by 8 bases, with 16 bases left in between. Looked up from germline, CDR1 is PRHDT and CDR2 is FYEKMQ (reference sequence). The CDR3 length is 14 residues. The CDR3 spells CASSNRSAAEKLFF. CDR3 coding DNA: TGTGCCAGCAGTAACAGGTCCGCGGCGGAAAAACTGTTTTTT.

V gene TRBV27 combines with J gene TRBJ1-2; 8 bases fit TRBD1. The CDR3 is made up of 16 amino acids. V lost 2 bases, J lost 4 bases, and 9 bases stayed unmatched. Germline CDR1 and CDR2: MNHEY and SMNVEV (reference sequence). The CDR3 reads CASSLSPGGAGYGYTF. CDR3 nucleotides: TGTGCCAGCAGTTTAAGTCCAGGGGGCGCGGGCTATGGCTACACCTTC.

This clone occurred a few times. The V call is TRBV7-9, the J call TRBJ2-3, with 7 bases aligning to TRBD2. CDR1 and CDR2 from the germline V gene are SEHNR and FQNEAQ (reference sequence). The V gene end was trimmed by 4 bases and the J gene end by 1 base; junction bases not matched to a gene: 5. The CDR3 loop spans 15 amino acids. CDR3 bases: TGTGCCAGCAGCTCCCTAGCGGACCGCACAGATACGCAGTATTTT. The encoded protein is CASSSLADRTDTQYF. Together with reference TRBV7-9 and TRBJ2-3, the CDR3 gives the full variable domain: DTGVSQNPRHKITKRGQNVTFRCDPISEHNRLYWYRQTLGQGPEFLTYFQNEAQLEKSRLLSDRFSAERPKGSFSTLEIQRTEQGDSAMYLCASSSLADRTDTQYFGPGTRLTVL.

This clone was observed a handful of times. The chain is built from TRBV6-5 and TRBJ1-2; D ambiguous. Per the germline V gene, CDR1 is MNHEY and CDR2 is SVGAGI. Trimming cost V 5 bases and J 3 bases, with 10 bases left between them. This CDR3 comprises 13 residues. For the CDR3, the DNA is TGTGCCAGCAGTATTATCGGGGACTATGGCTACACCTTC. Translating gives CASSIIGDYGYTF.

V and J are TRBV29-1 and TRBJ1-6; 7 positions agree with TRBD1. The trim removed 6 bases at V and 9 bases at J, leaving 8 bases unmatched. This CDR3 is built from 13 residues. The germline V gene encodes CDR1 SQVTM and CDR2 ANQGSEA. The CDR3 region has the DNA TGCAGCGTACGGGACAGCTGGGGTTCACCCCTCCACTTT. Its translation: CSVRDSWGSPLHF.

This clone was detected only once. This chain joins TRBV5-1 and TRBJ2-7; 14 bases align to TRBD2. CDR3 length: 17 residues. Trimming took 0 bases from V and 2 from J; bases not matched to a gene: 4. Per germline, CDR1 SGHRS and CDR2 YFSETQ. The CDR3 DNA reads TGCGCCAGCAGCTTGGGACTAGCGGGAGGGGGGACCTACGAGCAGTACTTC. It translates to CASSLGLAGGGTYEQYF. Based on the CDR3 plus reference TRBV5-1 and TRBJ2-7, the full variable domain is KAGVTQTPRYLIKTRGQQVTLSCSPISGHRSVSWYQQTPGQGLQFLFEYFSETQRNKGNFPGRFSGRQFSNSRSEMNVSTLELGDSALYLCASSLGLAGGGTYEQYFGPGTRLTVT.

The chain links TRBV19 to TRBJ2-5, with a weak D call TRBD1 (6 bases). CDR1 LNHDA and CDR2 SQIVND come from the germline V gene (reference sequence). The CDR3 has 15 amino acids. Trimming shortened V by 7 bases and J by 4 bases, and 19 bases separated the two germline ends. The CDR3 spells CASNPSRGLGETQYF. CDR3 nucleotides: TGTGCCAGTAACCCTTCGAGGGGGTTGGGAGAGACCCAGTACTTC.

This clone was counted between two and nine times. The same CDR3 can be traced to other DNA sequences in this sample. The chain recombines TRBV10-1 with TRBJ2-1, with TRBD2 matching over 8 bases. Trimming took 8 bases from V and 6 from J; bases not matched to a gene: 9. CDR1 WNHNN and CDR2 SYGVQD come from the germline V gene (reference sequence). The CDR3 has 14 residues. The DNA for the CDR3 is TGCGCCAGCTCCAGCCTAGCGGGCGGCAATGAGCAGTTCTTC. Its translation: CASSSLAGGNEQFF.

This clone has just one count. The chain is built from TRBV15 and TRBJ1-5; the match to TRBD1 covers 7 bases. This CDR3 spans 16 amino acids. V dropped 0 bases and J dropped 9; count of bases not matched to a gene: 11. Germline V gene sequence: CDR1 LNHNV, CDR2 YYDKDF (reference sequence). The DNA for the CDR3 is TGTGCCACCAGCAGAGATTCACGCAGGGGGTCGAGGCCCCAGCATTTT. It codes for CATSRDSRRGSRPQHF.

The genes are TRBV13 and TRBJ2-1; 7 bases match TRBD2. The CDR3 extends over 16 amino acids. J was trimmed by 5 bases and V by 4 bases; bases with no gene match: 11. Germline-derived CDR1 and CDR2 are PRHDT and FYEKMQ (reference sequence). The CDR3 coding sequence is TGTGCCAGCAGCTCTACACTAGCGCAGCGCGACAATGAGCAGTTCTTC. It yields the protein CASSSTLAQRDNEQFF.